These T cell receptor beta chains were read from a single sample in a study of CD8+CD57+ T cells in acquired aplastic anemia. TCRdb redid the calling of the reads with MiXCR, one entry per CDR3 protein. The table has 100,000 to 150,000 distinct CDR3 sequences, 40% to 60% seen once. The specimen was sorted CD4+, CD8+, or CD8+CD57+ T cells (not recorded which) from PBMCs. These receptors were collected from a human donor in good health, serving as a control. Both conserved end residues are part of each CDR3. The order of the fields is clone size, V gene, D gene, J gene, CDR3 DNA, CDR3 protein. A D gene is named only where the DNA matches it firmly. Size is stated for part of the rows, as once, few or many counts, or as a class when the clone is expanded.

clone size: once
V gene: TRBV29-1
D gene: -
J gene: TRBJ1-1
CDR3 DNA: TGCAGCGGGGCTGCCACTGAAGCTTTCTTT
CDR3 protein: CSGAATEAFF

clone size: -
V gene: TRBV24-1
D gene: TRBD2
J gene: TRBJ2-1
CDR3 DNA: TGTGCCACCAACGGGGGGGGAGTCAATGAGCAGTTCTTC
CDR3 protein: CATNGGGVNEQFF

clone size: few
V gene: TRBV29-1
D gene: -
J gene: TRBJ2-7
CDR3 DNA: TGCAGCGTTGAGGGTCTCGACCCCTACGAGCAGTACTTC
CDR3 protein: CSVEGLDPYEQYF

clone size: -
V gene: TRBV15
D gene: -
J gene: TRBJ2-2
CDR3 DNA: TGTGCCACCAGCAGAAACACCGGGGAGCTGTTTTTT
CDR3 protein: CATSRNTGELFF

clone size: -
V gene: TRBV4-1
D gene: TRBD1
J gene: TRBJ1-5
CDR3 DNA: TGCGCCAGCAGCCAATCCAGACAGGGGCTATATCAGCCCCAGCATTTT
CDR3 protein: CASSQSRQGLYQPQHF

clone size: -
V gene: TRBV10-3
D gene: -
J gene: TRBJ1-1
CDR3 DNA: TGTGCCAGCAGTTACTTATACAACACTGAAGCTTTCTTT
CDR3 protein: CASSYLYNTEAFF

clone size: -
V gene: TRBV3-1
D gene: -
J gene: TRBJ2-1
CDR3 DNA: TGTGCCAGCAGCCGGGTTGGGAGTTCCTACAATGAGCAGTTCTTC
CDR3 protein: CASSRVGSSYNEQFF

clone size: -
V gene: TRBV20-1
D gene: TRBD2
J gene: TRBJ2-1
CDR3 DNA: TGCAGTGCCAATCGACTAGCGGGGTCCTACAATGAGCAGTTCTTC
CDR3 protein: CSANRLAGSYNEQFF

clone size: many
V gene: TRBV3-1
D gene: -
J gene: TRBJ2-3
CDR3 DNA: TGTGCCAGCAGCCAAGAAGGGGATGGCACGCAGTATTTT
CDR3 protein: CASSQEGDGTQYF

clone size: many
V gene: TRBV7-2
D gene: -
J gene: TRBJ2-1
CDR3 DNA: TGTGCCAGCAGCTTACGGGGGGCCGATGAGCAGTTCTTC
CDR3 protein: CASSLRGADEQFF

clone size: many
V gene: TRBV12-3/TRBV12-4
D gene: -
J gene: TRBJ1-2
CDR3 DNA: TGTGCCAGCACCCTCCCCTTAGCTAACTATGGCTACACCTTC
CDR3 protein: CASTLPLANYGYTF

clone size: -
V gene: TRBV19
D gene: -
J gene: TRBJ1-5
CDR3 DNA: TGTGCCAGTGGTATAGGCCAGGGATTAAATCAGCCCCAGCATTTT
CDR3 protein: CASGIGQGLNQPQHF

clone size: -
V gene: TRBV24-1
D gene: -
J gene: TRBJ1-2
CDR3 DNA: TGTGCCACCAGTGATTTCGGGGATGGGAATGGCTACACCTTC
CDR3 protein: CATSDFGDGNGYTF

clone size: many
V gene: TRBV11-2
D gene: -
J gene: TRBJ2-7
CDR3 DNA: TGTGCCAGCAGCTTAGGGGTAGCGGCCATCCAGACCTACGAGCAGTACTTC
CDR3 protein: CASSLGVAAIQTYEQYF

clone size: -
V gene: TRBV10-2
D gene: -
J gene: TRBJ2-1
CDR3 DNA: TGCGCCAGCACGGACTATCTAAGGAATGAGCAGTTCTTC
CDR3 protein: CASTDYLRNEQFF

clone size: many
V gene: TRBV7-6
D gene: -
J gene: TRBJ2-1
CDR3 DNA: TGTGCCAGCAGCCCCGCCCGAAGAGGGTTGCAGTTCTTC
CDR3 protein: CASSPARRGLQFF

clone size: medium-sized
V gene: TRBV25-1
D gene: -
J gene: TRBJ2-1
CDR3 DNA: TGTGCCAGCAGTGAAGGGGGGGACAGGAACAATGAGCAGTTCTTC
CDR3 protein: CASSEGGDRNNEQFF

clone size: -
V gene: TRBV19
D gene: -
J gene: TRBJ1-1
CDR3 DNA: TGTGCCAGTAAACGGGGGAACACTGAAGCTTTCTTT
CDR3 protein: CASKRGNTEAFF

clone size: many
V gene: TRBV4-1
D gene: -
J gene: TRBJ1-1
CDR3 DNA: TGCGCCAGCAGCCAAGAGATGCGGAACACTGAAGCTTTCTTT
CDR3 protein: CASSQEMRNTEAFF

clone size: -
V gene: TRBV7-9
D gene: -
J gene: TRBJ1-2
CDR3 DNA: TGTGCCAGCAGCTTAGTGGATGGCTACACCTTC
CDR3 protein: CASSLVDGYTF

clone size: -
V gene: TRBV6-1
D gene: TRBD2
J gene: TRBJ2-7
CDR3 DNA: TGTGCCAGCAGTGAAGTAGCGGGATCGCCCGAGCAGTACTTC
CDR3 protein: CASSEVAGSPEQYF

clone size: many
V gene: TRBV7-8
D gene: -
J gene: TRBJ1-2
CDR3 DNA: TGTGCCAGCAGCTCGCTACAGAGGTTAGGGGGCTACACCTTC
CDR3 protein: CASSSLQRLGGYTF

clone size: -
V gene: TRBV20-1
D gene: -
J gene: TRBJ1-6
CDR3 DNA: TGCAGTGCTGAGGGGGGGGGTGGTAATTCGCCCCTCCACTTT
CDR3 protein: CSAEGGGGNSPLHF

clone size: many
V gene: TRBV28
D gene: TRBD2
J gene: TRBJ2-3
CDR3 DNA: TGTGCCAGCAGAGGGAGCGGGGCTAGCACAGATACGCAGTATTTT
CDR3 protein: CASRGSGASTDTQYF

clone size: many
V gene: TRBV7-8
D gene: -
J gene: TRBJ2-7
CDR3 DNA: TGTGCCAGCAGCCCCCCTTCTTTGGAGCAGTACTTC
CDR3 protein: CASSPPSLEQYF

clone size: -
V gene: TRBV7-9
D gene: -
J gene: TRBJ2-3
CDR3 DNA: TGTGCCAGCAGCTTAGTCGGGGGTACGCAGTATTTT
CDR3 protein: CASSLVGGTQYF

clone size: many
V gene: TRBV5-1
D gene: -
J gene: TRBJ2-7
CDR3 DNA: TGCGCCAGCAGCCCCACATCCGGGACATCTCAATACGAGCAGTACTTC
CDR3 protein: CASSPTSGTSQYEQYF

clone size: many
V gene: TRBV7-9
D gene: -
J gene: TRBJ2-7
CDR3 DNA: TGTGCCAGCAGCTTAGATTCGGGACGGAGGCACGAGCAGTACTTC
CDR3 protein: CASSLDSGRRHEQYF

clone size: medium-sized
V gene: TRBV29-1
D gene: -
J gene: TRBJ2-6
CDR3 DNA: TGCAGCGTAAACTCTGGGGCCAACGTCCTGACTTTC
CDR3 protein: CSVNSGANVLTF

clone size: many
V gene: TRBV28
D gene: -
J gene: TRBJ2-7
CDR3 DNA: TGTGCCAGCAGTTTATTGTTCGAGCAGTACTTC
CDR3 protein: CASSLLFEQYF

clone size: -
V gene: TRBV25-1
D gene: TRBD2
J gene: TRBJ2-3
CDR3 DNA: TGTGCCTCCAAGGGGGGACTAGCGGGGGGGACAGATACGCAGTATTTT
CDR3 protein: CASKGGLAGGTDTQYF

clone size: -
V gene: TRBV5-3
D gene: -
J gene: TRBJ1-2
CDR3 DNA: TGTGCCAGCAGCTTGGAGGGGGGCGTTGGCTACACCTTC
CDR3 protein: CASSLEGGVGYTF

clone size: -
V gene: TRBV11-2
D gene: -
J gene: TRBJ2-7
CDR3 DNA: TGTGCCAGCAGCTTAGCGAAAGGAACCTACGAGCAGTACTTC
CDR3 protein: CASSLAKGTYEQYF

clone size: many
V gene: TRBV7-8
D gene: -
J gene: TRBJ1-1
CDR3 DNA: TGTGCCAGCAGCTTAGTAGGCGCAGGGACCATGAACACTGAAGCTTTCTTT
CDR3 protein: CASSLVGAGTMNTEAFF

clone size: few
V gene: TRBV24-1
D gene: -
J gene: TRBJ2-7
CDR3 DNA: TGTGCCCACTGCGTGGGGGCAGGGGCCCTTGCGGGCGAGCAGTACTTC
CDR3 protein: CAHCVGAGALAGEQYF

clone size: many
V gene: TRBV7-6
D gene: TRBD2
J gene: TRBJ2-7
CDR3 DNA: TGTGCCAGCAGCCGGAGCGGGGGGGCCTCTCCGAGCTACGAGCAGTACTTC
CDR3 protein: CASSRSGGASPSYEQYF

clone size: many
V gene: TRBV6-5
D gene: -
J gene: TRBJ1-1
CDR3 DNA: TGTGCCAGCAGTGCCGGCTGGGGAGGGAGCGAAGCTTTCTTT
CDR3 protein: CASSAGWGGSEAFF

clone size: once
V gene: TRBV15
D gene: TRBD1
J gene: TRBJ2-7
CDR3 DNA: TGTGCCACCAGCAGCCGACCGGGACAGGGGGCCTACGAGCAGTACTTC
CDR3 protein: CATSSRPGQGAYEQYF

clone size: -
V gene: TRBV10-3
D gene: TRBD1
J gene: TRBJ1-2
CDR3 DNA: TGTGCCATCAGGGGCCATCCGGGACAGGGGGCGGATGGCTACACCTTC
CDR3 protein: CAIRGHPGQGADGYTF

clone size: -
V gene: TRBV25-1
D gene: -
J gene: TRBJ1-2
CDR3 DNA: TGTGCCAGCAGTCCCGCGGTTGGGGACGGGGGGAACTATGGCTACACCTTC
CDR3 protein: CASSPAVGDGGNYGYTF

clone size: many
V gene: TRBV18
D gene: -
J gene: TRBJ2-7
CDR3 DNA: TGTGCCAGCTCACCAGTCAAGGGAGCTATCAACGAGCAGTACTTC
CDR3 protein: CASSPVKGAINEQYF

clone size: once
V gene: TRBV15
D gene: -
J gene: TRBJ2-3
CDR3 DNA: TGTGCCACCAGTTGGCGGCGGGGGCCAGGAGATACGCAGTATTTT
CDR3 protein: CATSWRRGPGDTQYF

clone size: -
V gene: TRBV7-8
D gene: -
J gene: TRBJ1-1
CDR3 DNA: TGTGCCAGCAGTCGTGGCTGGGGTGAGGACACTGAAGCTTTCTTT
CDR3 protein: CASSRGWGEDTEAFF

clone size: -
V gene: TRBV4-2
D gene: TRBD1
J gene: TRBJ2-7
CDR3 DNA: TGTCCCAGCAGCCATTCGCAGGGGGCTGACGAGCAGTACTTC
CDR3 protein: CPSSHSQGADEQYF

clone size: -
V gene: TRBV7-2
D gene: -
J gene: TRBJ2-7
CDR3 DNA: TGTGCCAGCAGCTTAGCATATGTCGAAAACGAGCAGTACTTC
CDR3 protein: CASSLAYVENEQYF

clone size: many
V gene: TRBV19
D gene: -
J gene: TRBJ2-3
CDR3 DNA: TGTGCCAGTTCCCGGGGTGGGTACGCTAGCACAGATACGCAGTATTTT
CDR3 protein: CASSRGGYASTDTQYF

clone size: -
V gene: TRBV19
D gene: -
J gene: TRBJ1-5
CDR3 DNA: TGTGCCAGTAGTACCGACATTAGCAATCAGCCCCAGCATTTT
CDR3 protein: CASSTDISNQPQHF

clone size: -
V gene: TRBV2
D gene: -
J gene: TRBJ2-7
CDR3 DNA: TGTGCCAGCAGCTTCATACCAGCGGTAGCCTACGAGCAGTACTTC
CDR3 protein: CASSFIPAVAYEQYF

clone size: -
V gene: TRBV2
D gene: TRBD1
J gene: TRBJ1-1
CDR3 DNA: TGTGCCAGCAGTGTCAGGGGGGCTGACACTGAAGCTTTCTTT
CDR3 protein: CASSVRGADTEAFF

clone size: once
V gene: TRBV5-1
D gene: TRBD2
J gene: TRBJ2-5
CDR3 DNA: TGCGCCAGCAGCCATGGACTAGCGGACTGGGGGGGAGAGACCCAGTACTTC
CDR3 protein: CASSHGLADWGGETQYF

clone size: -
V gene: TRBV7-2
D gene: -
J gene: TRBJ2-3
CDR3 DNA: TGCGCCAGCAGCCAAGATTACACAGTTACGCAGTATTTT
CDR3 protein: CASSQDYTVTQYF

clone size: many
V gene: TRBV19
D gene: -
J gene: TRBJ2-4
CDR3 DNA: TGTGCCAGTAGTATGTCCCAGGGGGGTTGGGAAAACATTCAGTACTTC
CDR3 protein: CASSMSQGGWENIQYF

clone size: -
V gene: TRBV11-1
D gene: TRBD2
J gene: TRBJ2-1
CDR3 DNA: TGTGCCAGCAGCACCACCGGGACTAGCGGGGGGGGTGATGAGCAGTTCTTC
CDR3 protein: CASSTTGTSGGGDEQFF

clone size: many
V gene: TRBV6-5
D gene: -
J gene: TRBJ1-5
CDR3 DNA: TGTGCCAGCAGTTATGACGGTTATAGCAATCAGCCCCAGCATTTT
CDR3 protein: CASSYDGYSNQPQHF

clone size: -
V gene: TRBV7-9
D gene: -
J gene: TRBJ1-2
CDR3 DNA: TGTGCCAGTAGTATAACCCTAACAGGGAACTATGGCTACACCTTC
CDR3 protein: CASSITLTGNYGYTF

clone size: -
V gene: TRBV29-1
D gene: -
J gene: TRBJ1-6
CDR3 DNA: TGCAGCGTTGCGGGAGGGGTGCTCTCCCTCCACTTT
CDR3 protein: CSVAGGVLSLHF

clone size: -
V gene: TRBV25-1
D gene: TRBD2
J gene: TRBJ2-4
CDR3 DNA: TGTGCCAGCAGTGAATCCGGGGGGTCGGGAAACATTCAGTACTTC
CDR3 protein: CASSESGGSGNIQYF